This is a list of T cell receptor beta chains from one sample in a study of STAT5B mutations in CD4+ large granular lymphocyte leukemia. The repertoire was sequenced with immunoSEQ multiplex PCR; TCRdb's copy has only in-frame clones and lacks some. The table records about 36,000 clones, more than 60% of them present only once. The sample comprised CD4+ T cells from blood buffy coats. Every receptor here comes from a human donor in good health. Both conserved end residues are part of each CDR3. The D gene is left open where the match is weak. Clone sizes are given selectively: once, few, many, or a class where the clone is expanded.

D	V	J	size	CDR3	DNA
TRBD1	TRBV5-8	TRBJ2-5	-	CATTYRGVETQYF	TGTGCCACCACTTACAGGGGGGTTGAGACCCAGTACTTC
TRBD1	TRBV4-3	TRBJ2-7	once	CASSRRTGSEQYF	TGCGCCAGCAGCCGTAGGACAGGGTCCGAGCAGTACTTC
TRBD1	TRBV7-2	TRBJ2-1	-	CASSRTGEGQFF	TGTGCCAGCAGCCGGACAGGGGAGGGGCAGTTCTTC
TRBD2	TRBV25-1	TRBJ2-1	-	CASSEWTSGRENEQFF	TGTGCCAGCAGTGAATGGACTAGCGGGAGGGAGAATGAGCAGTTCTTC
-	TRBV2	TRBJ2-7	-	CASTRGSNSYEQYF	TGTGCCAGCACGAGGGGGTCCAATTCCTACGAGCAGTACTTC
-	TRBV7-2	TRBJ2-7	-	CASSRGRGGYEQYF	TGTGCCAGCAGCCGGGGCAGGGGAGGATACGAGCAGTACTTC
TRBD1	TRBV4-1	TRBJ1-4	-	CASSQVGTGLIGGEKLFF	TGCGCCAGCAGCCAAGTGGGGACAGGGTTGATCGGGGGTGAAAAACTGTTTTTT
TRBD2	TRBV7-9	TRBJ2-7	-	CASSNRGLADYEQYF	TGTGCCAGCAGCAACCGGGGACTAGCGGACTACGAGCAGTACTTC
TRBD1	TRBV19	TRBJ1-1	-	CASSIDGPGQGGSHTEAFF	TGTGCCAGTAGTATAGATGGCCCGGGACAGGGAGGATCGCACACTGAAGCTTTCTTT
-	TRBV5-1	TRBJ1-1	few	CASSLFVLNTEAFF	TGCGCCAGCAGCTTGTTTGTGCTGAACACTGAAGCTTTCTTT
TRBD1	TRBV5-1	TRBJ1-2	few	CASSPGTGGDGYTF	TGCGCCAGCAGCCCTGGGACAGGGGGCGATGGCTACACCTTC
-	TRBV6-5	TRBJ1-1	-	CASSSGSEGVTEAFF	TGTGCCAGCAGCTCCGGATCAGAGGGGGTGACTGAAGCTTTCTTT
-	TRBV4-1	TRBJ1-5	-	CASSQVVAPYQPQHF	TGCGCCAGCAGCCAAGTCGTTGCACCGTATCAGCCCCAGCATTTT
-	TRBV4-3	TRBJ2-3	-	CASSQTEQFPDTQYF	TGCGCCAGCAGCCAAACCGAGCAGTTCCCTGATACGCAGTATTTT
-	TRBV4-3	TRBJ2-2	-	CASSQMSGIPNTGELFF	TGCGCCAGCAGCCAAATGTCAGGGATACCGAACACCGGGGAGCTGTTTTTT
-	TRBV5-4	TRBJ2-3	-	CASSLAGATNTQYF	TGTGCCAGCAGCTTGGCGGGTGCAACTAATACGCAGTATTTT
-	TRBV5-4	TRBJ2-3	-	CASSLVSRRSTDTQYF	TGTGCCAGCAGCTTGGTTTCCAGACGAAGCACAGATACGCAGTATTTT
TRBD2	TRBV19	TRBJ2-4	-	CASSTSGGDGYF	TGTGCCAGTAGCACGTCGGGGGGAGATGGGTACTTC
-	TRBV7-9	TRBJ1-1	-	CASSLLGGFPEAFF	TGTGCCAGCAGCTTACTGGGGGGGTTCCCTGAAGCTTTCTTT
-	TRBV19	TRBJ1-4	-	CASSIRQGTNEKLFF	TGTGCCAGTAGTATCCGCCAGGGTACTAATGAAAAACTGTTTTTT
-	TRBV6-6	TRBJ2-7	-	CASSVSGSSYEQYF	TGTGCCAGCAGTGTTAGCGGTAGCTCCTACGAGCAGTACTTC
-	TRBV27	TRBJ2-7	medium-sized	CASSSAYEQYF	TGTGCCAGCAGTTCAGCCTACGAGCAGTACTTC
TRBD1	TRBV19	TRBJ2-2	-	CASTGRGTTGELFF	TGTGCCAGTACGGGCAGGGGGACCACCGGGGAGCTGTTTTTT
-	TRBV4-2	TRBJ2-1	-	CASSQYSQGTLNNEQFF	TGTGCCAGCAGCCAATACTCCCAGGGGACTCTTAACAATGAGCAGTTCTTC
TRBD2	TRBV7-8	TRBJ2-1	-	CASSLGFAGVSYNEQFF	TGTGCCAGCAGCTTAGGTTTTGCGGGAGTCTCCTACAATGAGCAGTTCTTC
-	TRBV7-2	TRBJ1-2	once	CASSSSRGNYGYTF	TGTGCCAGCAGCTCCTCCAGGGGTAACTATGGCTACACCTTC
TRBD1	TRBV19	TRBJ1-4	-	CASSSPGTGPTNEKLFF	TGTGCCAGTAGCTCACCCGGGACAGGCCCAACTAATGAAAAACTGTTTTTT
TRBD1	TRBV7-2	TRBJ2-7	-	CASSLRTGMDYEQYF	TGTGCCAGCAGCTTAAGGACAGGGATGGATTACGAGCAGTACTTC